The 20 T cell receptor beta chains in this list originate from one sample, sequenced in a study of cytomegalovirus exposure and HLA in healthy donors. The data were produced by immunoSEQ multiplex PCR, yet TCRdb's version contains in-frame clones alone and is incomplete. The profile shows approximately 46,000 clones, roughly 92% of them singletons. Material: PBMCs. The receptors stem from a man younger than 30 in good health and CMV-seronegative.

The chain uses TRBV28 and TRBJ2-7; 9 nucleotides agree with TRBD1. V shed 5 bases, J shed 0 bases, and the junction held 8 bases outside the gene matches. Germline CDR1 MDHEN, CDR2 SYDVKM. This CDR3 has 16 residues. The CDR3 nucleotides are TGTGCCAGCAGTACCACCGGGACAGGGAACTCCTACGAGCAGTACTTC. It specifies CASSTTGTGNSYEQYF. The full variable domain, with the rest looked up from reference TRBV28 and TRBJ2-7, is DVKVTQSSRYLVKRTGEKVFLECVQDMDHENMFWYRQDPGLGLRLIYFSYDVKMKEKGDIPEGYSVSREKKERFSLILESASTNQTSMYLCASSTTGTGNSYEQYFGPGTRLTVT.

This chain uses TRBV14 with TRBJ2-7, with TRBD2 matching 7 bases. The CDR3 covers 14 residues. J lost 0 bases, V lost 4 bases, and 3 bases had no gene match. CDR1 is SGHDN, CDR2 FVKESK, per germline. The DNA for the CDR3 is TGTGCCAGCAGCCTCCGGGGGGTCTCCTACGAGCAGTACTTC. This encodes CASSLRGVSYEQYF.

The chain joins TRBV27 to TRBJ1-2, with D perhaps TRBD1 (5 bases). The CDR3 is 15 residues long. The germline gives CDR1 MNHEY, CDR2 SMNVEV (reference sequence). The V gene lost 0 bases and the J gene lost 6 bases, with 14 bases spanning the gap. CDR3 DNA sequence: TGTGCCAGCAGTTTATCTCCCCGTCCAGGGAATGGCTACACCTTC. Translated: CASSLSPRPGNGYTF.

The chain carries TRBV5-6 and TRBJ2-5, with 15 positions matching TRBD2. Germline trimming cut 2 bases from V and 0 bases from J; bases unmatched to any gene: 8. The CDR3 totals 19 residues. CDR1 is SGHDT, CDR2 YYEEEE, per germline. CDR3: CASSFGGLAGGRYQETQYF. The DNA for the CDR3 is TGTGCCAGCAGCTTTGGGGGACTAGCGGGGGGAAGATACCAAGAGACCCAGTACTTC.

V gene TRBV4-3 combines with J gene TRBJ2-1; D possibly corresponds to TRBD1 (6 bases). The germline CDR1 and CDR2 sequences are LGHNA and YSLEER. CDR3 length: 14 amino acids. The V end was cut by 5 bases, the J end by 10 bases, with 18 bases between. This CDR3 reads CASSSDTRQAEQFF. The CDR3 DNA sequence: TGCGCCAGCAGCTCGGACACGAGACAGGCCGAGCAGTTCTTC.

As DNA, the CDR3 is TGTGCCAGCAGCGTATTGACAGGTATTATGATCTACGAGCAGTACTTC. Amino acids: CASSVLTGIMIYEQYF. The chain employs TRBV7-9 and TRBJ2-7, with D perhaps TRBD1 (6 bases). CDR1 and CDR2 from the germline V gene are SEHNR and FQNEAQ (reference sequence). CDR3 length: 16 amino acids. Trimming took 5 bases from V and 3 from J, leaving 20 bases between them.

The chain has TRBV27 and TRBJ2-7, with 15 bases fitting TRBD2. The junction had 16 bases not matched to a gene; V was cut back by 6 bases and J by 7 bases. Germline V lookup: CDR1 MNHEY, CDR2 SMNVEV (reference sequence). The CDR3 consists of 18 residues. The CDR3 loop is CASSRLSLGLAGGGEQYF. CDR3 nucleotides: TGTGCCAGCAGCCGACTTAGCCTCGGACTAGCGGGAGGGGGAGAGCAGTACTTC.

The rearrangement links TRBV29-1 to TRBJ2-4, with D perhaps TRBD2 (6 bases). V was cut by 5 bases and J by 0 bases, with 11 bases left in between. Germline loops: CDR1 SQVTM, CDR2 ANQGSEA. CDR3 length equals 14 residues. In nucleotides, the CDR3 is TGCAGCGTTCGGGAGAAACTAGCCAAAAACATTCAGTACTTC. Its translation: CSVREKLAKNIQYF.

The CDR3 coding sequence is TGTGCCAGCAGCCCCTCTAGTCCCTCTGGAAACACCATATATTTT. Its protein product is CASSPSSPSGNTIYF. The chain uses TRBV28 and TRBJ1-3; no clear D gene. Looked up from germline, CDR1 is MDHEN and CDR2 is SYDVKM. The CDR3 is 15 amino acids. V was cut by 6 bases and J by 0 bases, with 12 bases left in between.

This clone came up once. J is TRBJ2-5 and V is TRBV7-8; TRBD1 matches at 10 bases. J gave up 6 bases and V 5 bases, and 6 bases lay outside the gene matches. This CDR3 spans 14 amino acids. Germline CDR1 reads SGHVS; CDR2 reads FQNEAQ. The chain's CDR3 is CASSPDRGSKTQYF. The CDR3 nucleotides read TGTGCCAGCAGCCCGGACAGGGGGTCGAAGACCCAGTACTTC.

The chain couples TRBV28 to TRBJ2-1, with TRBD2 matching over 11 bases. CDR1 MDHEN and CDR2 SYDVKM come from the germline V gene. J gave up 3 bases and V 10 bases, and 11 bases lay outside the gene matches. The CDR3 has 16 residues. The CDR3 nucleotides are TGTGCCACCCTAGATATAACTAGCGGGAGCTACAATGAGCAGTTCTTC. This encodes CATLDITSGSYNEQFF.

This chain uses TRBV9 with TRBJ2-5, with TRBD1 matching over 9 bases. The J call may be wrong; the DNA end is better matched by TRBJ2-7. This CDR3 is 15 amino acids long. The V gene's germline CDR1 is SGDLS and CDR2 YYNGEE. The CDR3 sequence is CASSAGTGSSYEQYF. The CDR3 region has the DNA TGTGCCAGCAGCGCTGGGACAGGGTCGTCCTACGAGCAGTACTTC.

The rearrangement joins TRBV28 to TRBJ1-2; TRBD1 agrees at 8 bases. CDR3 length equals 14 residues. The V and J ends lost 6 bases and 7 bases, in that order; junction bases with no gene match: 10. CDR1 is MDHEN and CDR2 is SYDVKM in the germline V gene. The CDR3 spells CASRQVRGQVGYTF. Here the CDR3 DNA reads TGTGCCAGCAGACAAGTCAGGGGGCAGGTTGGCTACACCTTC.

The V call is TRBV10-3, the J call TRBJ2-7, with a tentative D call TRBD2 (6 bases). Looked up from germline, CDR1 is ENHRY and CDR2 is SYGVKD. There are 16 residues in the CDR3. The V and J ends lost 4 bases and 0 bases respectively, with 16 bases between them. In nucleotides, the CDR3 is TGTGCCATCAGTGCCCTTCAGGCCGGGAGCTCCTACGAGCAGTACTTC. This gives the protein CAISALQAGSSYEQYF.

The DNA for the CDR3 is TGTGCCAGCAGCTTAGCCACAGCTCAAACCTCTGGGGCCAACGTCCTGACTTTC. Protein sequence: CASSLATAQTSGANVLTF. This rearrangement joins TRBV7-2 to TRBJ2-6; D remains ambiguous. V gave up 0 bases and J gave up 0 bases, with 12 bases separating them. Germline V lookup: CDR1 SGHTA, CDR2 FQGNSA. This CDR3 is 18 amino acids long.

CDR3 DNA: TGTGCCAGCAGCTTAGTGGGACAGGGCTCATTTTCCCCGAACACTGAAGCTTTCTTT. Translation: CASSLVGQGSFSPNTEAFF. The J gene is TRBJ1-1, the V gene TRBV7-2; 9 bases are shared with TRBD1. The CDR3 extends over 19 amino acids. The germline V gene has CDR1 SGHTA and CDR2 FQGNSA. The ends lost 1 base at V and 1 base at J; junction bases unmatched: 13.

This sequence joins TRBV6-5 and TRBJ2-3; D is possibly TRBD2 (6 bases). The germline V gene has CDR1 MNHEY and CDR2 SVGAGI. Trimming took 2 bases from V and 4 from J, leaving 13 bases between them. The CDR3 extends over 15 amino acids. CDR3 in DNA: TGTGCCAGCAGTTACCAGGCTAGCGTTCCAGATACGCAGTATTTT. Amino acid sequence: CASSYQASVPDTQYF.

The chain links TRBV5-1 to TRBJ1-5, with 7 bases lining up with TRBD1. This CDR3 comprises 16 residues. Germline CDR1 and CDR2: SGHRS and YFSETQ. V trimming: 0 bases; J trimming: 6 bases; junction bases outside the gene matches: 9. This chain's CDR3 is CASSLEYRGVGQPQHF. The CDR3 nucleotides read TGCGCCAGCAGCTTGGAATACAGGGGAGTGGGTCAGCCCCAGCATTTT.

This chain links TRBV15 with TRBJ2-7; D is perhaps TRBD2 (6 bases). Trimming shortened V by 5 bases and J by 4 bases, and 15 bases separated the two germline ends. Germline V lookup: CDR1 LNHNV, CDR2 YYDKDF (reference sequence). The CDR3 is made up of 14 amino acids. CDR3 sequence reads: CATSETGTFYEQYF. The CDR3 DNA reads TGTGCCACCAGCGAGACCGGGACTTTTTACGAGCAGTACTTC. Full variable domain (outside the CDR3, taken from reference TRBV15 and TRBJ2-7): DAMVIQNPRYQVTQFGKPVTLSCSQTLNHNVMYWYQQKSSQAPKLLFHYYDKDFNNEADTPDNFQSRRPNTSFCFLDIRSPGLGDTAMYLCATSETGTFYEQYFGPGTRLTVT.

This rearrangement joins TRBV7-2 to TRBJ2-7; D is uncertain. CDR1 and CDR2 from the germline V gene are SGHTA and FQGNSA. Trimming shortened V by 1 base and J by 3 bases, and 13 bases separated the two germline ends. The CDR3 contains 15 residues. The CDR3 sequence is CASSLVVVSGYEQYF. The CDR3 DNA is TGTGCCAGCAGCTTAGTTGTAGTGTCTGGCTACGAGCAGTACTTC.